These 27 T cell receptor beta chains originate from one sample sequenced in a study of cytomegalovirus exposure and HLA in healthy donors. PCR used 60 Vbeta primers and 13 Jbeta primers. Data came from immunoSEQ multiplex PCR; TCRdb stores just in-frame clones and leaves some out. This table has about 83,000 clones, about four fifths appearing once. The sequenced sample was PBMCs. The receptors were gathered from a woman in her twenties or thirties in good health and CMV-seronegative.

This clone has more than one count but fewer than ten. The J gene is TRBJ2-7, the V gene TRBV5-4, with TRBD2 identical over 13 bases. With V trimmed by 3 bases and J by 3 bases, 6 bases remained unmatched. The CDR3 is 16 amino acids. The germline V gene encodes CDR1 SGHNT and CDR2 YYREEE (reference sequence). The CDR3 reads CASSSGTSGTYYEQYF. CDR3 sequence (DNA): TGTGCCAGCAGCTCCGGGACTAGCGGGACCTACTACGAGCAGTACTTC.

The rearrangement joins TRBV19 to TRBJ2-2, with 8 bases matching TRBD1. CDR1 LNHDA and CDR2 SQIVND come from the germline V gene (reference sequence). This CDR3 spans 15 amino acids. V dropped 6 bases and J dropped 3; count of bases not matched to a gene: 6. CDR3 sequence reads: CASRTPTGDTGELFF. CDR3 nucleotides: TGTGCCAGTAGAACCCCGACAGGGGACACCGGGGAGCTGTTTTTT.

This clone showed up just once. The V call is TRBV29-1, the J call TRBJ1-1, with D unclear. Germline values: CDR1 SQVTM, CDR2 ANQGSEA. The CDR3 covers 13 residues. The ends were cut back, 4 bases at V and 4 bases at J, with 13 bases in the middle. The DNA of the CDR3 is TGCAGCGTTGGAAAGGGTAGCGGCACTGAAGCTTTCTTT. Amino acids: CSVGKGSGTEAFF.

The chain links TRBV4-1 to TRBJ1-2; no reliable D call. The V gene's germline CDR1 is MGHRA and CDR2 YSYEKL. Trimming stripped 3 bases from V and 7 bases from J, with 21 bases between. This CDR3 has 16 amino acids. CDR3 DNA: TGCGCCAGCAGCCAGATCGGGAGGGATACCGGCTCTGGCTACACCTTC. It specifies CASSQIGRDTGSGYTF.

With regard to this clone: The sample has other DNA sequences that encode this CDR3 too. The chain uses TRBV6-5 and TRBJ2-2, with 8 bases that match TRBD2. The ends lost 0 bases at V and 6 bases at J; junction bases unmatched: 6. The germline CDR1 and CDR2 sequences are MNHEY and SVGAGI. The length of the CDR3 is 16 residues. The CDR3 sequence is CASSYSQRESPGELFF. The CDR3 nucleotides read TGTGCCAGCAGTTACTCCCAGCGGGAGTCCCCCGGGGAGCTGTTTTTT.

The V call is TRBV2, the J call TRBJ1-5, with a tentative D call TRBD1 (6 bases). The V end lost 6 bases, the J end lost 0 bases, and 21 bases lay between the germline ends. The V gene's germline CDR1 is SNHLY and CDR2 FYNNEI. The CDR3 sequence is 18 residues long. The CDR3 DNA sequence: TGTGCCAGCAGGTTGAAACCCGACAGGCCAAATAGCAATCAGCCCCAGCATTTT. Translated: CASRLKPDRPNSNQPQHF.

The gene calls are TRBV11-2 and TRBJ2-2, with 9 bases identical to TRBD2. This CDR3 has 16 amino acids. CDR1 and CDR2 from the germline V gene are SGHAT and FQNNGV. The V gene end was trimmed by 1 base and the J gene end by 3 bases; junction bases not matched to a gene: 3. CDR3 in amino acids: CASSLVIAGDTGELFF. The CDR3 DNA reads as TGTGCCAGCAGCTTAGTAATAGCGGGAGACACCGGGGAGCTGTTTTTT.

This chain connects TRBV7-9 to TRBJ1-3, with 7 bases matching TRBD1. The trim removed 5 bases at V and 1 base at J, leaving 2 bases unmatched. Germline V lookup: CDR1 SEHNR, CDR2 FQNEAQ (reference sequence). The CDR3 runs to 14 residues. CDR3 in amino acids: CASSQTGSGNTIYF. CDR3 nucleotide sequence: TGTGCCAGCAGCCAGACAGGGTCTGGAAACACCATATATTTT. The full variable domain, its missing parts supplied by reference TRBV7-9 and TRBJ1-3, is DTGVSQNPRHKITKRGQNVTFRCDPISEHNRLYWYRQTLGQGPEFLTYFQNEAQLEKSRLLSDRFSAERPKGSFSTLEIQRTEQGDSAMYLCASSQTGSGNTIYFGEGSWLTVV.

The CDR3 sequence: CASSVQGGNQPQHF. The CDR3, as DNA: TGTGCCAGCAGCGTACAGGGCGGCAATCAGCCCCAGCATTTT. V and J are TRBV5-4 and TRBJ1-5; the D gene is possibly TRBD1 (6 bases). CDR1 is SGHNT and CDR2 is YYREEE in the germline V gene (reference sequence). V lost 4 bases and J 2 bases, leaving 10 bases between the germline ends. This CDR3 has 14 amino acids.

J is TRBJ2-7 and V is TRBV4-1; 8 nucleotides align to TRBD1. After removal of 3 bases from V and 3 bases from J, the junction contained 4 bases not matched to a gene. Looked up from germline, CDR1 is MGHRA and CDR2 is YSYEKL. The CDR3 runs to 14 residues. The CDR3 is CASSHEGQDYEQYF. The CDR3 bases are TGCGCCAGCAGCCACGAGGGACAGGACTACGAGCAGTACTTC.

This rearrangement joins TRBV5-1 to TRBJ2-2; the D gene is possibly TRBD1 (5 bases). From germline, CDR1 is SGHRS and CDR2 YFSETQ. The length of the CDR3 is 15 residues. Deletions cut 1 base from V and 3 bases from J, with 10 bases between. CDR3 bases: TGCGCCAGCAGCTTGAGTGCCAGGGACACCGGGGAGCTGTTTTTT. Protein sequence: CASSLSARDTGELFF.

The V call is TRBV5-1, the J call TRBJ2-1, with 10 bases aligning to TRBD2. Germline assignment: CDR1 SGHRS and CDR2 YFSETQ. The CDR3 is 15 residues long. V was clipped by 4 bases and J by 4 bases; unmatched bases: 5. Here the CDR3 DNA reads TGCGCCAGCAGCGCCGGGACTAGCGTATACAATGAGCAGTTCTTC. Protein: CASSAGTSVYNEQFF.

V usage is TRBV28 and J usage is TRBJ2-5; 8 bases fit TRBD2. TRBJ2-7 explains the end of the DNA better; the J call may be wrong. CDR1 is MDHEN, CDR2 SYDVKM, per germline. CDR3 length: 16 amino acids. The chain's CDR3 is CASSPIRAGGSYEQYF. The CDR3 DNA reads as TGTGCCAGCAGTCCGATCCGCGCGGGAGGCTCCTACGAGCAGTACTTC.

The chain recombines TRBV4-2 with TRBJ2-7; 9 bases are shared with TRBD1. The germline V gene encodes CDR1 LGHNA and CDR2 YNFKEQ. V lost 8 bases to trimming and J lost 6 bases; unmatched junction nucleotides: 11. This CDR3 region has 14 residues. The CDR3 protein is CASQETGGPGEQYF. Written as DNA, the CDR3 is TGTGCCAGCCAGGAGACAGGGGGTCCTGGCGAGCAGTACTTC.

The J gene is TRBJ2-1, the V gene TRBV7-6; 10 bases are shared with TRBD1. After removal of 5 bases from V and 4 bases from J, the junction contained 8 bases not matched to a gene. Germline values: CDR1 SGHVS, CDR2 FNYEAQ. The CDR3 spans 16 residues. CDR3 amino acids: CASSLDGTGDYNEQFF. The CDR3, as DNA: TGTGCCAGCAGCCTTGACGGGACAGGGGATTACAATGAGCAGTTCTTC.

The rearrangement uses TRBV2 and TRBJ1-3; no clear D gene. Deletions cut 4 bases from V and 0 bases from J, with 13 bases between. CDR3 length equals 16 residues. The germline CDR1 and CDR2 sequences are SNHLY and FYNNEI. The CDR3 sequence: CASSVRTPSSGNTIYF. The CDR3 DNA follows: TGTGCCAGCAGTGTCAGGACTCCCAGCTCTGGAAACACCATATATTTT.

This chain joins TRBV5-4 and TRBJ2-5, with a tentative D call TRBD1 (6 bases). Germline values: CDR1 SGHNT, CDR2 YYREEE (reference sequence). Trimming took 5 bases from V and 5 from J, leaving 13 bases between them. The CDR3 spans 13 residues. The CDR3 DNA sequence: TGTGCCAGCAGTCCTAGACAGGAGGAGACCCAGTACTTC. It codes for CASSPRQEETQYF. Full variable domain (outside the CDR3, taken from reference TRBV5-4 and TRBJ2-5): ETGVTQSPTHLIKTRGQQVTLRCSSQSGHNTVSWYQQALGQGPQFIFQYYREEENGRGNFPPRFSGLQFPNYSSELNVNALELDDSALYLCASSPRQEETQYFGPGTRLLVL.

As concerns this clone: One end of the junction is discordant with germline, which a read error may explain. Other DNA sequences within the sample encode an identical CDR3. This sequence joins TRBV28 and TRBJ1-5; D gene uncertain. Germline CDR1 and CDR2: MDHEN and SYDVKM. This CDR3 is built from 16 residues. This chain's CDR3 is CASIPGFLGGNQPQHF. CDR3 in DNA: TGCGCCAGCATCCCGGGCTTCCTCGGGGGCAATCAGCCCCAGCATTTT.

V and J are TRBV9 and TRBJ1-2; a possible D gene is TRBD1 (5 bases). The CDR3 is 15 amino acids. Trimming stripped 2 bases from V and 4 bases from J, with 15 bases between. Germline CDR1 and CDR2: SGDLS and YYNGEE. The CDR3 DNA sequence: TGTGCCAGCAGCGTGACCCAGGGTACGAGCTATGGCTACACCTTC. Translating gives CASSVTQGTSYGYTF. Complete variable domain (other parts from reference TRBV9 and TRBJ1-2): DSGVTQTPKHLITATGQRVTLRCSPRSGDLSVYWYQQSLDQGLQFLIQYYNGEERAKGNILERFSAQQFPDLHSELNLSSLELGDSALYFCASSVTQGTSYGYTFGSGTRLTVV.

As concerns this clone: A read error may account for a junction end that differs from germline. The chain couples TRBV7-9 to TRBJ2-7; possibly TRBD1 for D (5 bases). This CDR3 has 12 amino acids. Germline V gene data show CDR1 as SEHNR and CDR2 as FQNEAQ (reference sequence). The CDR3 region is CSSSPTAHEQYF. The CDR3 nucleotides are TGTTCCAGCAGCCCGACAGCTCACGAGCAGTACTTC.

The sample holds one count of this clone. The V call is TRBV25-1, the J call TRBJ2-2, with TRBD2 matching 9 bases. Germline V gene sequence: CDR1 MGHDK, CDR2 SYGVNS. Trimming took 3 bases from V and 7 from J; bases not matched to a gene: 6. The CDR3 is 15 residues long. The DNA for the CDR3 is TGTGCCAGCAGTGACCCAGCGGGAGGAATCGGGGAGCTGTTTTTT. This translates into CASSDPAGGIGELFF.

The chain carries TRBV9 and TRBJ2-2; 8 bases map to TRBD2. The CDR3 sequence is 15 residues long. Germline V gives CDR1 SGDLS, CDR2 YYNGEE. J gave up 1 base and V 3 bases, and 2 bases lay outside the gene matches. The CDR3 region has the DNA TGTGCCAGCAGCGCGGGACTAGTGAACACCGGGGAGCTGTTTTTT. As protein: CASSAGLVNTGELFF.

The rearrangement uses TRBV15 and TRBJ1-4; 7 nucleotides match TRBD1. The CDR3 has 16 amino acids. Germline V gives CDR1 LNHNV, CDR2 YYDKDF (reference sequence). With V trimmed by 1 base and J by 2 bases, 4 bases remained unmatched. CDR3 sequence (DNA): TGTGCCACCAGCAGAGCTAAGGGGGCCACTAATGAAAAACTGTTTTTT. Translation gives CATSRAKGATNEKLFF.

On this clone itself: Other DNA sequences in this specimen translate into the identical CDR3. This sequence joins TRBV9 and TRBJ1-2; TRBD1 agrees at 7 bases. J lost 4 bases, V lost 0 bases, and 3 bases had no gene match. Germline CDR1 is SGDLS and CDR2 is YYNGEE. This CDR3 spans 14 amino acids. The CDR3 region has the DNA TGTGCCAGCAGCGTAGTAGGGGGCTCCTATGGCTACACCTTC. Translating gives CASSVVGGSYGYTF. Together with reference TRBV9 and TRBJ1-2, the CDR3 gives the full variable domain: DSGVTQTPKHLITATGQRVTLRCSPRSGDLSVYWYQQSLDQGLQFLIQYYNGEERAKGNILERFSAQQFPDLHSELNLSSLELGDSALYFCASSVVGGSYGYTFGSGTRLTVV.

This clone has just a few counts. V is TRBV2 and J is TRBJ2-1; D possibly corresponds to TRBD2 (5 bases). V lost 8 bases and J 0 bases, leaving 8 bases between the germline ends. Germline assignment: CDR1 SNHLY and CDR2 FYNNEI. The CDR3 length is 13 residues. CDR3 nucleotide sequence: TGTGCCAGCGGGGAGAGCTCCTACAATGAGCAGTTCTTC. Amino acid sequence: CASGESSYNEQFF. Full variable domain (outside the CDR3, taken from reference TRBV2 and TRBJ2-1): EPEVTQTPSHQVTQMGQEVILRCVPISNHLYFYWYRQILGQKVEFLVSFYNNEISEKSEIFDDQFSVERPDGSNFTLKIRSTKLEDSAMYFCASGESSYNEQFFGPGTRLTVL.

This clone came up once. The rearrangement joins TRBV28 to TRBJ2-3, with D perhaps matching TRBD1 (6 bases). Germline-derived CDR1 and CDR2 are MDHEN and SYDVKM. CDR3 length: 13 residues. Trimming stripped 5 bases from V and 6 bases from J, with 12 bases between. The CDR3 loop reads CASSPDRFDTQYF. The CDR3 DNA reads TGTGCCAGCAGTCCTGACAGGTTTGATACGCAGTATTTT.

Turning to this clone: At one end the junction does not follow the germline gene, possibly because of a read error. Other nucleotide sequences from this sample produce the same CDR3. J is TRBJ2-1 and V is TRBV14, with a weak D call TRBD2 (7 bases). Per the germline V gene, CDR1 is SGHDN and CDR2 is FVKESK. The CDR3 covers 12 residues. Written as DNA, the CDR3 is TGTGCCAGCAGCCAGGGGGGGCCAGGGTGGGTCTTC. The encoded protein is CASSQGGPGWVF.